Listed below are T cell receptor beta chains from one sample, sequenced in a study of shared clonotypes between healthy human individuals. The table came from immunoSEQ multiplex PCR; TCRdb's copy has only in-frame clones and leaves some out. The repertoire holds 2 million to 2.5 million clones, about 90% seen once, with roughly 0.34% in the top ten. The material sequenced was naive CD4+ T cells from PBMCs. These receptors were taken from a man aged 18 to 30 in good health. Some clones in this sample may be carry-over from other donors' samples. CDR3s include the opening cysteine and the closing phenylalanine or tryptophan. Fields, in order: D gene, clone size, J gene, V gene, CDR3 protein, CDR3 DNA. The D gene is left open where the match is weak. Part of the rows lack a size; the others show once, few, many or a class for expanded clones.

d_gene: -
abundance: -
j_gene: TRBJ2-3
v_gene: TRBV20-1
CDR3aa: CRPPGRDTQYF
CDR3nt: TGCAGACCCCCGGGAAGAGATACGCAGTATTTT

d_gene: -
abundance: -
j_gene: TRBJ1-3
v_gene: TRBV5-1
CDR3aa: CASSSVPPGQISGNTIYF
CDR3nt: TGCGCCAGCAGCTCGGTACCACCGGGGCAGATCTCTGGAAACACCATATATTTT

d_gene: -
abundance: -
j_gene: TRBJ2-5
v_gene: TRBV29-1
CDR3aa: CSGRQSFDQETQYF
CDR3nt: TGCAGCGGAAGACAGTCTTTTGACCAGGAGACCCAGTACTTC

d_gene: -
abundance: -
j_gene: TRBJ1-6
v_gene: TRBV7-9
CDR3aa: CASSLAGSPLHF
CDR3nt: TGTGCCAGCAGCTTAGCTGGTTCACCCCTCCACTTT

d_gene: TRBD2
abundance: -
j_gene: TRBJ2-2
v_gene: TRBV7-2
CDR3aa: CASSHGGFSTGELFF
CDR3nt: TGTGCCAGCAGTCACGGGGGGTTTTCGACCGGGGAGCTGTTTTTT

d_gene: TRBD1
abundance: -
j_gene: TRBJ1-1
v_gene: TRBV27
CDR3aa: CASSRRQGTSLTASEAFF
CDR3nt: TGTGCCAGCAGTCGGCGACAGGGGACATCCCTGACAGCCTCTGAAGCTTTCTTT

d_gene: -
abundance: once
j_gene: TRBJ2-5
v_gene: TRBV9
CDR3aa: CASSVHLQETQYF
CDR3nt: TGTGCCAGCAGCGTACACCTCCAAGAGACCCAGTACTTC

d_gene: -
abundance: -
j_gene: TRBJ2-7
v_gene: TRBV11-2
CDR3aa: CACTDSSYEQYF
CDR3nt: TGTGCTTGCACGGACAGCTCCTACGAGCAGTACTTC

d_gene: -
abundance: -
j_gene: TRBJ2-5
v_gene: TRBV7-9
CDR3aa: CASSFGLSIRARIGETQYF
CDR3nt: TGTGCCAGCAGCTTCGGACTTTCAATTAGGGCCCGCATCGGGGAGACCCAGTACTTC

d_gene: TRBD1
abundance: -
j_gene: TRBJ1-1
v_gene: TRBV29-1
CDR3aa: CSVEPRTGFNTEAFF
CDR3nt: TGCAGCGTTGAGCCACGGACAGGGTTTAACACTGAAGCTTTCTTT

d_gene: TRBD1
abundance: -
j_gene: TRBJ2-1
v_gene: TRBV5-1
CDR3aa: CASSPRTGLRSGNEQFF
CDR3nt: TGCGCCAGCAGCCCCCGGACAGGCCTGAGGAGCGGCAATGAGCAGTTCTTC

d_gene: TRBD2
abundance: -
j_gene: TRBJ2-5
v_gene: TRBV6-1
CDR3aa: CASSDGLAGEETQYF
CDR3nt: TGTGCCAGCAGTGATGGACTAGCGGGAGAAGAGACCCAGTACTTC

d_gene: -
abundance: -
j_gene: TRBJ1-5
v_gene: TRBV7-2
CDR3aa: CASSLDEAQPQHF
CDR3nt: TGTGCCAGCAGCTTAGATGAGGCCCAGCCCCAGCATTTT

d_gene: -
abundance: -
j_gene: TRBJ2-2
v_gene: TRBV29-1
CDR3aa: CSVGGLYTGELFF
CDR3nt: TGCAGCGTGGGGGGGCTCTACACCGGGGAGCTGTTTTTT

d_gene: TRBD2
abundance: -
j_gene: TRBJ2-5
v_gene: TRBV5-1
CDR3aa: CASSLYVGGPVETQYF
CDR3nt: TGCGCCAGCAGCTTGTACGTGGGAGGGCCAGTAGAGACCCAGTACTTC

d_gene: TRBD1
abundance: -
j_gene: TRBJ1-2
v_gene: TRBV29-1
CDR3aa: CSAIGQGLTYGYTF
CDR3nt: TGCAGCGCCATAGGACAGGGGCTCACCTATGGCTACACCTTC

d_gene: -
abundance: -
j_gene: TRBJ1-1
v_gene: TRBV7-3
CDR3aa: CASSLSGNTEAFF
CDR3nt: TGTGCCAGCAGCCTCTCGGGTAACACTGAAGCTTTCTTT

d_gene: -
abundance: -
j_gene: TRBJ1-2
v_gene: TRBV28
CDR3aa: CASSRSVGIYGYTF
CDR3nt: TGTGCCAGCAGCCGCTCCGTGGGCATCTATGGCTACACCTTC

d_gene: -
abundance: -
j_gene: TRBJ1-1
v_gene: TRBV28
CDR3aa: CASSLNPGANTEAFF
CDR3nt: TGTGCCAGCAGTCTCAATCCCGGGGCAAACACTGAAGCTTTCTTT

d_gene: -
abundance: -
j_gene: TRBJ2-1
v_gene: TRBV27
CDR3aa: CASSLAVTSRRLFF
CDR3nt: TGTGCCAGCAGTTTAGCTGTGACCTCCCGCAGGCTGTTCTTC

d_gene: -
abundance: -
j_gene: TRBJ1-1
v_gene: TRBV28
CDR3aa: CASYGGYTEAFF
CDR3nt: TGTGCCAGCTATGGGGGGTACACTGAAGCTTTCTTT

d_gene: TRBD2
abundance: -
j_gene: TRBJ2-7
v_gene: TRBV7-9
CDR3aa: CASSPVWTSGSYEQYF
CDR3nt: TGTGCCAGCAGCCCCGTGTGGACTAGCGGGAGCTACGAGCAGTACTTC

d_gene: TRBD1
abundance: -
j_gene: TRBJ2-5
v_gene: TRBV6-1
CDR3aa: CASRQKTGVQETQYF
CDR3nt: TGTGCCAGCAGACAGAAAACAGGGGTCCAAGAGACCCAGTACTTC

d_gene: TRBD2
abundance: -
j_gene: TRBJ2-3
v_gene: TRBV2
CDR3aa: CASTLSGRETLSTDTQYF
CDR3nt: TGTGCCAGCACCCTCAGCGGGAGAGAAACCCTTAGCACAGATACGCAGTATTTT

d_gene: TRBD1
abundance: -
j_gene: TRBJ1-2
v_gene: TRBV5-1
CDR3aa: CASSLGPGTGVNYGYTF
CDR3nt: TGCGCCAGCAGCTTGGGGCCCGGGACAGGGGTTAACTATGGCTACACCTTC

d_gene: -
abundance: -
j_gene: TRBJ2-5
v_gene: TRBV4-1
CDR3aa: CASSQVSGETQYF
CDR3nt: TGCGCCAGCAGCCAAGTTAGTGGAGAGACCCAGTACTTC

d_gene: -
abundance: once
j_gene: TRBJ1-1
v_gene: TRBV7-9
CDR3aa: CASSLAVETEAFF
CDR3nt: TGTGCCAGCAGCTTAGCGGTCGAGACTGAAGCTTTCTTT

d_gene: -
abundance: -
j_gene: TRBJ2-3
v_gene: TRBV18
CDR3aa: CASSRLSELSTDTQYF
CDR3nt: TGTGCCAGCTCACGTCTATCGGAGCTTAGCACAGATACGCAGTATTTT

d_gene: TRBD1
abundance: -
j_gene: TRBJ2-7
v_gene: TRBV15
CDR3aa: CATSTRDRFQEQYF
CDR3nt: TGTGCCACCAGCACTCGGGACAGGTTTCAAGAGCAGTACTTC

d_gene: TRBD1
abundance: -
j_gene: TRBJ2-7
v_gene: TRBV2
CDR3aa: CASSLGWDRGSYEQYF
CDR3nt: TGTGCCAGCAGTCTTGGTTGGGACAGGGGTTCCTACGAGCAGTACTTC

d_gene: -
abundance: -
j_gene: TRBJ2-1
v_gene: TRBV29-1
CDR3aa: CSVDYNEQFF
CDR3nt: TGCAGCGTTGACTACAATGAGCAGTTCTTC

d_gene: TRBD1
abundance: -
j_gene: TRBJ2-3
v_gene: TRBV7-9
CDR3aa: CASSARDRTWDTQYF
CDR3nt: TGTGCCAGCAGCGCCAGGGACAGAACATGGGATACGCAGTATTTT

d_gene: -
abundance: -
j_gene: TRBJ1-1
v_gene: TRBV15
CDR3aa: CATSRDFADTEAFF
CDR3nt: TGTGCCACCAGCAGAGATTTTGCAGACACTGAAGCTTTCTTT

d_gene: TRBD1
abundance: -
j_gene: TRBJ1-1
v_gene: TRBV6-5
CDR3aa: CASSTQGGANTEAFF
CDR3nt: TGTGCCAGCTCGACCCAGGGGGGGGCCAACACTGAAGCTTTCTTT

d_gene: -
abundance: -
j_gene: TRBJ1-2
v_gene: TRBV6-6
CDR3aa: CASSTLRDLIGYTF
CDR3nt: TGTGCCAGCAGCACTCTCCGGGACCTGATAGGCTACACCTTC

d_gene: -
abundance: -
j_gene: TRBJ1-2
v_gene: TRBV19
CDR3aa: CASSIEPGRIFGYTF
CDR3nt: TGTGCCAGTAGTATAGAGCCCGGGAGGATTTTCGGCTACACCTTC

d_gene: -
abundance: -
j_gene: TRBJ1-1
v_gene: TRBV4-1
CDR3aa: CASSHAGAGLILNTEAFF
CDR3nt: TGCGCCAGCAGCCACGCGGGGGCCGGGTTAATATTGAACACTGAAGCTTTCTTT

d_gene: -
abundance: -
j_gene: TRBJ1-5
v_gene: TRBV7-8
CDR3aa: CASSNGTRGPQHF
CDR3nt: TGTGCCAGCAGCAACGGGACCCGGGGTCCCCAGCATTTT

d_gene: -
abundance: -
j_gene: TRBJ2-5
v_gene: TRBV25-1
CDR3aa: CASSRLGTGQETQYF
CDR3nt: TGTGCCAGCAGTCGGCTTGGGACGGGACAAGAGACCCAGTACTTC

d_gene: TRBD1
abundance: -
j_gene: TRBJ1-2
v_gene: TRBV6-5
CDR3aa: CASSSPDRGNYGYTF
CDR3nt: TGTGCCAGCAGTTCCCCGGACAGGGGGAATTATGGCTACACCTTC

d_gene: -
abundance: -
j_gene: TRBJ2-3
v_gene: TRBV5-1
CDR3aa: CASSSGGRGADTQYF
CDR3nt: TGCGCCAGCAGCTCCGGGGGTCGAGGGGCAGATACGCAGTATTTT

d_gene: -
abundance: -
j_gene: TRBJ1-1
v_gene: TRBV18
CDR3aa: CASSPDGNTEAFF
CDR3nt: TGTGCCAGCTCACCTGACGGGAACACTGAAGCTTTCTTT

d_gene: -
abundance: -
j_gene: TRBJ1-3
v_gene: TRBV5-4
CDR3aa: CASSLGGHSGNTIYF
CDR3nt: TGTGCCAGCAGCTTGGGGGGCCATTCTGGAAACACCATATATTTT

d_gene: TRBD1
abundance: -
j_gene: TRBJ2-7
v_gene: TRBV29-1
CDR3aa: CSVESDRGLQYEQYF
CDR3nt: TGCAGCGTTGAAAGTGATAGGGGGCTGCAATACGAGCAGTACTTC

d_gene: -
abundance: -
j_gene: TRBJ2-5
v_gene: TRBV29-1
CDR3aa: CSASYPGAETQYF
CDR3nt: TGCAGCGCTTCTTATCCCGGGGCAGAGACCCAGTACTTC

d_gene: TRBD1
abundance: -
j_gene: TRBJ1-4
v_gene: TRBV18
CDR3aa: CASSQQGEKLFF
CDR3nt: TGTGCCAGCTCACAACAGGGGGAAAAACTGTTTTTT

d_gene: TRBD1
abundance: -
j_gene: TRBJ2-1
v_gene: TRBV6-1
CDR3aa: CASRAGTAYNEQFF
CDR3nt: TGTGCCAGCAGAGCCGGGACAGCCTACAATGAGCAGTTCTTC